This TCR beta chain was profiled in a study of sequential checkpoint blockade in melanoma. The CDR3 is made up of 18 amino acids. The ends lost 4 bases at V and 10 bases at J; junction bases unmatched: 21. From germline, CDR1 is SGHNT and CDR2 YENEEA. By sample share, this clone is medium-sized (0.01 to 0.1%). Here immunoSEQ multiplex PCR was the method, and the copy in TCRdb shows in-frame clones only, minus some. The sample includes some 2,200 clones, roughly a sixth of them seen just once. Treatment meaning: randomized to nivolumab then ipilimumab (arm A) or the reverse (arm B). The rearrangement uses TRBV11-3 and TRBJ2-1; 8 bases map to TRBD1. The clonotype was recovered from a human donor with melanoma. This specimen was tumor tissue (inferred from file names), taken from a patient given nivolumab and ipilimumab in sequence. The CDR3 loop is CASSSPSRTGSVPREQFF. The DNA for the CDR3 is TGTGCCAGCAGCTCCCCCTCGCGGACAGGGTCAGTCCCGAGGGAGCAGTTCTTC.